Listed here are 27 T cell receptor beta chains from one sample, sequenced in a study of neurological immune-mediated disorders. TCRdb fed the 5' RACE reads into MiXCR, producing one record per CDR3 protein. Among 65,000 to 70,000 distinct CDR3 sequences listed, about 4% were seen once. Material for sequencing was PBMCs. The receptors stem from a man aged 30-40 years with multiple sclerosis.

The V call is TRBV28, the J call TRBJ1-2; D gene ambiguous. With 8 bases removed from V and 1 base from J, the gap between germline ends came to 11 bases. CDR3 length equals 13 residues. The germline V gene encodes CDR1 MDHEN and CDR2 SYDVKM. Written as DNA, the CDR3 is TGTGCCAGCGGAGCAAAGGGTAACTATGGCTACACCTTC. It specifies CASGAKGNYGYTF.

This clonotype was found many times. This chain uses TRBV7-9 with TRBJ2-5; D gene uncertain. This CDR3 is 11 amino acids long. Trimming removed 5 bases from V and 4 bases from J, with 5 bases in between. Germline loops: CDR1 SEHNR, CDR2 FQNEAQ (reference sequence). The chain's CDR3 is CASSLIETQYF. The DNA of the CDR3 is TGTGCCAGCAGCCTAATAGAGACCCAGTACTTC.

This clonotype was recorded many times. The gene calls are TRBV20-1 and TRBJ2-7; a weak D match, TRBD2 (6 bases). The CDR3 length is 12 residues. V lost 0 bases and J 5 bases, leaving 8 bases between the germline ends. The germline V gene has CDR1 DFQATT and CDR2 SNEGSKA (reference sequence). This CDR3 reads CSARDTSNEQYF. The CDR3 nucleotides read TGCAGTGCTAGAGATACTAGCAACGAGCAGTACTTC.

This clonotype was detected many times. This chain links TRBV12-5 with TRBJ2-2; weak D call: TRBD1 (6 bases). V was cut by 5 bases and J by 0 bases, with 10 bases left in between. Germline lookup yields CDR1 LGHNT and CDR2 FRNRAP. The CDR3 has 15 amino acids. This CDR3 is CASGPGTTNTGELFF. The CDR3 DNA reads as TGTGCTAGTGGTCCCGGGACAACGAACACCGGGGAGCTGTTTTTT. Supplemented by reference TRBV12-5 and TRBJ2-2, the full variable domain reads DARVTQTPRHKVTEMGQEVTMRCQPILGHNTVFWYRQTMMQGLELLAYFRNRAPLDDSGMPKDRFSAEMPDATLATLKIQPSEPRDSAVYFCASGPGTTNTGELFFGEGSRLTVL.

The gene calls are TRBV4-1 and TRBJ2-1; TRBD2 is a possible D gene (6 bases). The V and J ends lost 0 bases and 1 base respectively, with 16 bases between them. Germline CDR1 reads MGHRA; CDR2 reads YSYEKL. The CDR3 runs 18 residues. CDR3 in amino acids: CASSQDRAGLPSYNEQFF. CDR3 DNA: TGCGCCAGCAGCCAAGATCGGGCGGGGCTACCATCCTACAATGAGCAGTTCTTC.

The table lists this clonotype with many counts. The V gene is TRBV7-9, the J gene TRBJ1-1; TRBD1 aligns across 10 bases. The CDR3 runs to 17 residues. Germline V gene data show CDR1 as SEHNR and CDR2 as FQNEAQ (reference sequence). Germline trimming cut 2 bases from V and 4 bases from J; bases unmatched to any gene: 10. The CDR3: CASSLPRTGGLSTEAFF. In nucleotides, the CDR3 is TGTGCCAGCAGCTTACCCCGGACAGGGGGTCTAAGCACTGAAGCTTTCTTT.

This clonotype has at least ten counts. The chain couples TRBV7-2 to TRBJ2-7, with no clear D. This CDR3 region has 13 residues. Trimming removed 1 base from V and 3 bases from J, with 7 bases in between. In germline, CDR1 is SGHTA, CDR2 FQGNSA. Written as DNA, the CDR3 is TGTGCCAGCAGCTTAGACCTGATCTACGAGCAGTACTTC. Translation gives CASSLDLIYEQYF. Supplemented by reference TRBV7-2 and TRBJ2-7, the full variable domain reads GAGVSQSPSNKVTEKGKDVELRCDPISGHTALYWYRQSLGQGLEFLIYFQGNSAPDKSGLPSDRFSAERTGGSVSTLTIQRTQQEDSAVYLCASSLDLIYEQYFGPGTRLTVT.

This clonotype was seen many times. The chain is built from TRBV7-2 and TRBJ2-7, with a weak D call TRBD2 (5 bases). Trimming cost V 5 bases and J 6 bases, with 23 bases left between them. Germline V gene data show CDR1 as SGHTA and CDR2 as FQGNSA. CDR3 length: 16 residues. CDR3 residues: CASSRTLFAGIAEQYF. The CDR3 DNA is TGTGCCAGCAGCCGCACGCTTTTTGCCGGGATAGCCGAGCAGTACTTC. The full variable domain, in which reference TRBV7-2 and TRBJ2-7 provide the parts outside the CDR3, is GAGVSQSPSNKVTEKGKDVELRCDPISGHTALYWYRQSLGQGLEFLIYFQGNSAPDKSGLPSDRFSAERTGGSVSTLTIQRTQQEDSAVYLCASSRTLFAGIAEQYFGPGTRLTVT.

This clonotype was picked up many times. CDR3 protein: CAISGSEGGGEKLFF. CDR3 nucleotide sequence: TGTGCCATCAGTGGGTCCGAAGGCGGGGGGGAAAAACTGTTTTTT. The V call is TRBV10-3, the J call TRBJ1-4; maybe TRBD1 (5 bases). The CDR3 sequence is 15 residues long. Trimming took off 4 bases at V and 8 bases at J, with 17 bases between the two ends. Germline-derived CDR1 and CDR2 are ENHRY and SYGVKD.

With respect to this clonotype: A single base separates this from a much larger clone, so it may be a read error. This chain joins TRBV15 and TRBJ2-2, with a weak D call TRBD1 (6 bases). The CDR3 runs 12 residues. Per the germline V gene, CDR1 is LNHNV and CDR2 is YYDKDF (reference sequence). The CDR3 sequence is CATSRTKTGPVF. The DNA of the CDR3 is TGTGCCACCAGCAGAACTAAGACAGGCCCGGTTTTT.

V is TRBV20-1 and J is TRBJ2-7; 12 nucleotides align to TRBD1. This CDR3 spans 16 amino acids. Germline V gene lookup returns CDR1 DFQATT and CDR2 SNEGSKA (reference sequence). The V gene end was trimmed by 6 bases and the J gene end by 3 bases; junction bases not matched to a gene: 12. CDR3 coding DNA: TGCAGTGCCCCGGGACAGGGGGCGCGATATAGCTACGAGCAGTACTTC. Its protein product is CSAPGQGARYSYEQYF.

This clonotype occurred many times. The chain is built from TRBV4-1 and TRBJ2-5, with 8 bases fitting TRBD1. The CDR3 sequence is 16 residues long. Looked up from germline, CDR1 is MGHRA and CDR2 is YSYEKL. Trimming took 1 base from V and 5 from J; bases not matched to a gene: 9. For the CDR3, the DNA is TGCGCCAGCAGCCAAGGGACAGGGACGGGAAGGGAGACCCAGTACTTC. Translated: CASSQGTGTGRETQYF.

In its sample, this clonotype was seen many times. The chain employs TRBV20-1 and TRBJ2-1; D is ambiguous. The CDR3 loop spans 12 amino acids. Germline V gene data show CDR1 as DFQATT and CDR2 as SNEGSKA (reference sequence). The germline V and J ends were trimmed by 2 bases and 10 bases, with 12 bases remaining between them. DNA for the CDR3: TGCAGTGCTAGATTTGGGGTTCGGGAGCAGTTCTTC. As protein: CSARFGVREQFF.

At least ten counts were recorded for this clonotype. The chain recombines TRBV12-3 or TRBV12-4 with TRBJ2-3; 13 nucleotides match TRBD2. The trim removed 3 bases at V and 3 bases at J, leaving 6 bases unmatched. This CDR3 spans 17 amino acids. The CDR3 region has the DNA TGTGCCAGCAGTTTGGGACTAGCGGGGTCGTATACAGATACGCAGTATTTT. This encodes CASSLGLAGSYTDTQYF.

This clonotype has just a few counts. The DNA for the CDR3 is TGTGCCAGCAGGCCGGGACTAGCGGTTCAAGAGACCCAGTACTTC. Its translation is CASRPGLAVQETQYF. V gene TRBV6-2 or TRBV6-3 combines with J gene TRBJ2-5; TRBD2 aligns across 11 bases. This CDR3 is built from 15 residues. Germline CDR1 is MNHEY and CDR2 is SVGEGT. The V segment lost 6 bases and the J segment 2 bases; nucleotides outside the gene matches: 5.

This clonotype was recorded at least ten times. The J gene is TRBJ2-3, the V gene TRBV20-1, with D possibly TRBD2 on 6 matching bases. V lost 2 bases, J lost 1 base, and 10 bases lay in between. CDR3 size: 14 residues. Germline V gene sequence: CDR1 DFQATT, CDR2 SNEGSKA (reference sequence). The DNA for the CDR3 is TGCAGTGCTAGAAGGGCTAGCGGCACAGATACGCAGTATTTT. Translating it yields CSARRASGTDTQYF.

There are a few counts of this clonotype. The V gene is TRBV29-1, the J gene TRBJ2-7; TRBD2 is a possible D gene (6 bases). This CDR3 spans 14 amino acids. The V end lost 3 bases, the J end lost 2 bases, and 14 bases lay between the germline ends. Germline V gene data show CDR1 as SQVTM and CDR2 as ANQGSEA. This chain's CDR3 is CSVDPRSGPYEQYF. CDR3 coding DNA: TGCAGCGTTGACCCGAGAAGCGGGCCCTACGAGCAGTACTTC.

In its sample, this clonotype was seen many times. The chain's CDR3 is CASSFPGGPQYF. The DNA of the CDR3 is TGTGCCAGCAGCTTTCCGGGAGGGCCCCAGTACTTC. The rearrangement joins TRBV7-2 to TRBJ2-5; TRBD2 matches at 8 bases. V lost 3 bases, J lost 9 bases, and 3 bases stayed unmatched. Germline values: CDR1 SGHTA, CDR2 FQGNSA. The CDR3 consists of 12 residues.

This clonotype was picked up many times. The CDR3 loop is CASSPVGGLHGYTF. The CDR3 DNA reads TGCGCCAGCAGCCCCGTCGGGGGGCTCCATGGCTACACCTTC. V and J are TRBV5-1 and TRBJ1-2, with D perhaps TRBD1 (6 bases). Trimming cost V 4 bases and J 6 bases, with 16 bases left between them. CDR1 is SGHRS, CDR2 YFSETQ, per germline. This CDR3 is 14 amino acids long.

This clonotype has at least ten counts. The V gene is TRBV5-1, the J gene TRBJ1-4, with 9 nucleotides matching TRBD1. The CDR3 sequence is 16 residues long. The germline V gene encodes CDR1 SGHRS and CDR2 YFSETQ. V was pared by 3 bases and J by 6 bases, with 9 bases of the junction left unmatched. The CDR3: CASSSGQGALDEKLFF. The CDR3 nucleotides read TGCGCCAGCAGCTCGGGACAGGGTGCATTAGATGAAAAACTGTTTTTT. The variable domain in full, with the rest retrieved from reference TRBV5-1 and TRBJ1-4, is KAGVTQTPRYLIKTRGQQVTLSCSPISGHRSVSWYQQTPGQGLQFLFEYFSETQRNKGNFPGRFSGRQFSNSRSEMNVSTLELGDSALYLCASSSGQGALDEKLFFGSGTQLSVL.

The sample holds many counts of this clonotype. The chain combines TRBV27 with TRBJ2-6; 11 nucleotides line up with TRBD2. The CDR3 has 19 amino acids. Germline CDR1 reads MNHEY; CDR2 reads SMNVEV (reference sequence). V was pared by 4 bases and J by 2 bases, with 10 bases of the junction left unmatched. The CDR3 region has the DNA TGTGCCAGCAGTTCCTATAACCCGACTAGCGGGGCTGGGGCCAACGTCCTGACTTTC. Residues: CASSSYNPTSGAGANVLTF.

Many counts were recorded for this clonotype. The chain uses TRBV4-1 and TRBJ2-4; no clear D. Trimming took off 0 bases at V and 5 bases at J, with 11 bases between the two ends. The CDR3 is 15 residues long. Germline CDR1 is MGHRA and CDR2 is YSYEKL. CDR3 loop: CASSQERNSQNIQYF. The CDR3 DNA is TGCGCCAGCAGCCAAGAAAGGAACAGCCAAAACATTCAGTACTTC.

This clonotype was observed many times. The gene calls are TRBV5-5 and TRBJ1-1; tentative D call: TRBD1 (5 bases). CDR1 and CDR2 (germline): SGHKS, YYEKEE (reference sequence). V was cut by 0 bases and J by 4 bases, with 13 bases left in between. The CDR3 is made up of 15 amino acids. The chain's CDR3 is CASSLAWSGTTEAFF. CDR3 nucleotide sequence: TGTGCCAGCAGCTTGGCTTGGTCAGGGACCACTGAAGCTTTCTTT.

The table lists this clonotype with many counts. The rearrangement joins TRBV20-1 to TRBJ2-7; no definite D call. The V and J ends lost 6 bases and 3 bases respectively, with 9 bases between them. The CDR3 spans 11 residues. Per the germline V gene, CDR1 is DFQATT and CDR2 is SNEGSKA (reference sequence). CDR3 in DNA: TGCAGTGCATCCGTGGGCTACGAGCAGTACTTC. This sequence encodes CSASVGYEQYF.

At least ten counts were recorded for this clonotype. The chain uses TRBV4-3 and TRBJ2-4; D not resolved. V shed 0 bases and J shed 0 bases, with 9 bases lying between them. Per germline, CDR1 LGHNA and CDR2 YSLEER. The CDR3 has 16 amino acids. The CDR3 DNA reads TGCGCCAGCAGCCAAGATTATAGGCTAGCCAAAAACATTCAGTACTTC. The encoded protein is CASSQDYRLAKNIQYF.

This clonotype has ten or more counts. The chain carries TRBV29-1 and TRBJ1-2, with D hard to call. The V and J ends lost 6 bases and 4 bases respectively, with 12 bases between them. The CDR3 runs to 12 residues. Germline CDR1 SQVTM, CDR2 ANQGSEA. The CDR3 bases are TGCAGCGTCTCCAGAGGGCCCTATGGCTACACCTTC. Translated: CSVSRGPYGYTF. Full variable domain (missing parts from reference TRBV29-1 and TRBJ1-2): SAVISQKPSRDICQRGTSLTIQCQVDSQVTMMFWYRQQPGQSLTLIATANQGSEATYESGFVIDKFPISRPNLTFSTLTVSNMSPEDSSIYLCSVSRGPYGYTFGSGTRLTVV.

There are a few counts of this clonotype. CDR3 region: CASSPQVGGVDTEAFF. DNA of the CDR3: TGTGCCAGCTCACCACAGGTGGGGGGAGTGGACACTGAAGCTTTCTTT. The chain is built from TRBV18 and TRBJ1-1; tentatively, D is TRBD1 (5 bases). Trimming cost V 1 base and J 3 bases, with 15 bases left between them. This CDR3 spans 16 amino acids. Germline assignment: CDR1 KGHSH and CDR2 LQKENI.